This T cell receptor (beta chain) was identified in a study of T cell responses to AZD1222 COVID-19 vaccine. Study outcomes and limitations: Spike-specific TCR breadth and depth were elevated following two AZD1222 doses. Unmutated variant regions are reportedly targeted by nearly half of spike-specific TCRs. Every sample of the repertoires postdated the peak T cell response.

Concerning this clone: Its specificity is not known.

Here immunoSEQ multiplex PCR was the method, and the copy in TCRdb shows in-frame clones only, minus some. The sample includes around 100,000 clones, roughly 86% of them seen just once. The V gene lost 6 bases and the J gene lost 5 bases, with 13 bases spanning the gap. The CDR3 length is 13 residues. Germline CDR1 and CDR2: LGHNA and YNFKEQ. The chain recombines TRBV4-2 with TRBJ2-5; possibly TRBD2 for D (6 bases). The sequenced sample was peripheral blood, obtained on day 0 of MenACWY control vaccination. The clonotype originates from an adult in good health. In DNA, the CDR3 is TGTGCCAGCAGTGAGTCGGGGAGGGAGACCCAGTACTTC. It codes for CASSESGRETQYF.